This TCR beta chain was retrieved from a study of blood T cells in healthy people across ages. A sample-barcoded 5' primer and a J-beta primer mix were used in a second PCR of roughly 6 to 11 cycles. One entry per CDR3 protein, called by TCRdb with MiXCR from the 5' RACE reads. The repertoire holds approximately 880,000 distinct CDR3 sequences, with about 44% as singletons. V gave up 0 bases and J gave up 7 bases, with 16 bases separating them. The CDR3 loop spans 16 amino acids. Germline loops: CDR1 ENHRY, CDR2 SYGVKD. In its sample, this clonotype was seen once. Sequencing was carried out using blood. V and J are TRBV10-3 and TRBJ2-1, with D possibly called TRBD1 or TRBD2 (6 bases each). The clonotype was recovered from a man aged 30-40 years in good health. This CDR3 is CAISESGGEVLNEQFF. In DNA, the CDR3 is TGTGCCATCAGTGAGTCCGGGGGCGAGGTATTGAATGAGCAGTTCTTC.